The 3 T cell receptor beta chains reported below all come from one sample, sequenced in a study of blood T cells in healthy people across ages. Next came a second PCR, run for roughly 6 to 11 cycles, which used a sample-barcoded 5' primer along with a J-beta primer mix. TCRdb reprocessed the 5' RACE reads with MiXCR, giving one entry per CDR3 protein. The table shows about 1.7 million distinct CDR3 sequences, with over 25% occurring only once. Sample: blood. Source of these receptors: a woman in her 30s in good health.

The V and J genes are TRBV18 and TRBJ1-2; 8 nucleotides match TRBD1. The germline gives CDR1 KGHSH, CDR2 LQKENI. V was pared by 3 bases and J by 4 bases, with 7 bases of the junction left unmatched. The CDR3 totals 15 residues. As DNA, the CDR3 is TGTGCCAGCTCACCTGGGGCACAGGGGGGCTATGGCTACACCTTC. This gives the protein CASSPGAQGGYGYTF.

In its sample, this clonotype was seen a few times. The rearrangement links TRBV23-1 to TRBJ2-3; 14 nucleotides agree with TRBD2. TRBV23-1 is treated as an ORF (open reading frame) with a function not yet certain. The CDR3 extends over 17 amino acids. The V gene end was trimmed by 0 bases and the J gene end by 6 bases; junction bases not matched to a gene: 5. The CDR3 loop is CASSQSWTSGGIDTQYF. The CDR3 DNA follows: TGCGCCAGCAGTCAATCCTGGACTAGCGGGGGGATTGATACGCAGTATTTT.

J is TRBJ2-7 and V is TRBV6-1; D possibly matches TRBD1 or TRBD2 (5 bases each). V shed 6 bases and J shed 6 bases, with 12 bases lying between them. Germline CDR1 and CDR2: MNHNS and SASEGT. CDR3 size: 12 residues. This CDR3 is CASSGTEGEQYF. CDR3 bases: TGTGCCAGCAGCGGGACCGAAGGCGAGCAGTACTTC.